Following are 23 T cell receptor beta chains from one sample sequenced in a study of identical twins. One entry per CDR3 protein results from TCRdb running MiXCR on the 5' RACE reads. This table has 450,000 or so distinct CDR3 sequences, approximately 15% appearing once. These records were also assigned to another study, of yellow fever vaccine responses in identical twins.

Sequenced input: CD4+ T cells sorted from blood. The receptor source for this set is a woman between 18 and 29 years old in good health.

This chain joins TRBV7-2 and TRBJ2-6; no clear D. This CDR3 is 15 amino acids long. CDR1 is SGHTA and CDR2 is FQGNSA in the germline V gene. V lost 2 bases, J lost 4 bases, and 9 bases lay in between. Here the CDR3 reads CASSLKGLGANVLTF. Here the CDR3 DNA reads TGTGCCAGCAGCTTAAAGGGTTTGGGGGCCAACGTCCTGACTTTC.

This clonotype was seen more than once but under ten times. The chain carries TRBV20-1 and TRBJ2-7; D gene uncertain. Germline CDR1 is DFQATT and CDR2 is SNEGSKA (reference sequence). The CDR3 covers 14 residues. V lost 0 bases to trimming and J lost 0 bases, with 9 bases between them. As DNA, the CDR3 is TGCAGTGCTAGAGACCCAGGAAGCTCCTACGAGCAGTACTTC. Protein sequence: CSARDPGSSYEQYF.

The chain combines TRBV7-9 with TRBJ2-7; D tentatively reads TRBD1 or TRBD2 (6 bases each). The CDR3 sequence is 13 residues long. Trimming cost V 5 bases and J 6 bases, with 14 bases left between them. Germline lookup yields CDR1 SEHNR and CDR2 FQNEAQ (reference sequence). The CDR3 bases are TGTGCCAGCAGCCACACCGGGGGCGGCGAGCAGTACTTC. Protein: CASSHTGGGEQYF.

The chain couples TRBV19 to TRBJ1-1, with D maybe TRBD1 (6 bases). The CDR3 sequence is 15 residues long. Germline CDR1 reads LNHDA; CDR2 reads SQIVND (reference sequence). V lost 1 base, J lost 0 bases, and 9 bases lay in between. The CDR3 spells CASSIGRGMNTEAFF. CDR3 DNA: TGTGCCAGTAGTATAGGTAGGGGGATGAACACTGAAGCTTTCTTT.

The chain has TRBV29-1 and TRBJ2-3, with a possible D match to TRBD2 (6 bases). Trimming pared 7 bases from V and 0 bases from J, leaving 17 bases between. The CDR3 totals 15 residues. Germline V gives CDR1 SQVTM, CDR2 ANQGSEA. This chain's CDR3 is CSADLAESSTDTQYF. CDR3 nucleotides: TGCAGCGCAGACTTAGCGGAATCTAGCACAGATACGCAGTATTTT.

This rearrangement joins TRBV5-1 to TRBJ2-5, with no clear D. Deletions cut 1 base from V and 1 base from J, with 8 bases between. The CDR3 totals 14 residues. CDR1 SGHRS and CDR2 YFSETQ come from the germline V gene. This CDR3 is CASSLTAVQETQYF. CDR3 coding DNA: TGCGCCAGCAGCTTGACGGCCGTCCAAGAGACCCAGTACTTC. Using reference TRBV5-1 and TRBJ2-5 for the parts outside the CDR3, the full variable domain is KAGVTQTPRYLIKTRGQQVTLSCSPISGHRSVSWYQQTPGQGLQFLFEYFSETQRNKGNFPGRFSGRQFSNSRSEMNVSTLELGDSALYLCASSLTAVQETQYFGPGTRLLVL.

This clonotype has just a few counts. The chain carries TRBV20-1 and TRBJ2-4; either TRBD1 or TRBD2 may supply D (6 bases each). The CDR3 has 13 residues. The ends were cut back, 7 bases at V and 1 base at J, with 11 bases in the middle. Germline-derived CDR1 and CDR2 are DFQATT and SNEGSKA (reference sequence). Written as DNA, the CDR3 is TGCAGTGAAAAAGGGGGGGCCAAAAACATTCAGTACTTC. Amino acid sequence: CSEKGGAKNIQYF.

This clonotype was seen a few times. This rearrangement joins TRBV3-1 to TRBJ2-7, with TRBD2 as a possible D gene (6 bases). Trimming took 2 bases from V and 6 from J, leaving 14 bases between them. In germline, CDR1 is LGHDT, CDR2 YNNKEL (reference sequence). The CDR3 spans 14 residues. CDR3: CASSQRARGIEQYF. The CDR3 nucleotides read TGTGCCAGCAGCCAAAGGGCCCGGGGGATCGAGCAGTACTTC.

This clonotype was seen a handful of times. This chain uses TRBV28 with TRBJ2-5; possibly TRBD2 for D (6 bases). The germline V gene encodes CDR1 MDHEN and CDR2 SYDVKM. V lost 6 bases and J 2 bases, leaving 16 bases between the germline ends. The CDR3 is made up of 15 amino acids. CDR3 nucleotide sequence: TGTGCCAGCAGCTCGCTAGCGAACCGACAAGAGACCCAGTACTTC. Its protein is CASSSLANRQETQYF.

In this sample, this clonotype turned up a few times. In DNA form, the CDR3 reads TGTGCCAGCAGTTATACCAGCGGGGCCTACAATGAGCAGTTCTTC. Its translation: CASSYTSGAYNEQFF. V usage is TRBV6-5 and J usage is TRBJ2-1; 7 bases are shared with TRBD2. The V segment lost 3 bases and the J segment 2 bases; nucleotides outside the gene matches: 4. The CDR3 totals 15 residues. The germline CDR1 and CDR2 sequences are MNHEY and SVGAGI.

CDR3: CASSLQLNSPLHF. As DNA, the CDR3 is TGTGCCAGCAGTTTGCAGCTTAATTCACCCCTCCACTTT. The chain couples TRBV12-3 or TRBV12-4 to TRBJ1-6, with D uncertain. The V end was cut by 3 bases, the J end by 6 bases, with 6 bases between. This CDR3 comprises 13 residues.

The chain recombines TRBV12-3 or TRBV12-4 with TRBJ2-3; no reliable D call. V was pared by 2 bases and J by 5 bases, with 5 bases between. The CDR3 loop spans 12 amino acids. This CDR3 is CASSLRQDTQYF. CDR3 coding DNA: TGTGCCAGCAGTTTACGTCAAGATACGCAGTATTTT.

The sample holds many counts of this clonotype. The chain links TRBV7-9 to TRBJ1-1, with TRBD1 as a possible D gene (5 bases). The CDR3 is made up of 15 amino acids. CDR1 SEHNR and CDR2 FQNEAQ come from the germline V gene (reference sequence). Trimming cost V 5 bases and J 4 bases, with 17 bases left between them. The CDR3 is CASSPPGTTATEAFF. The CDR3 bases are TGTGCCAGCAGCCCACCCGGGACCACTGCCACTGAAGCTTTCTTT.

This clonotype has more than one count but fewer than ten. This sequence joins TRBV14 and TRBJ2-1; 7 bases map to TRBD2. Trimming at V came to 5 bases and at J to 4 bases, leaving 17 bases not matched to a gene. The CDR3 has 18 residues. Germline V lookup: CDR1 SGHDN, CDR2 FVKESK. CDR3 loop: CASSSLPKTSELYNEQFF. For the CDR3, the DNA is TGTGCCAGCAGCTCACTCCCCAAAACTAGCGAATTATACAATGAGCAGTTCTTC.

The chain recombines TRBV6-2 or TRBV6-3 with TRBJ2-1; tentative D call: TRBD2 (5 bases). This CDR3 is built from 16 residues. The germline gives CDR1 MNHEY, CDR2 SVGEGT. V dropped 6 bases and J dropped 0 bases, with 15 bases sitting between them. CDR3: CASRGLAPSSYNEQFF. The DNA of the CDR3 is TGTGCCAGCAGAGGTCTAGCACCTAGCTCCTACAATGAGCAGTTCTTC.

This clonotype showed up just a few times. This chain joins TRBV20-1 and TRBJ2-7, with D perhaps assigned TRBD1 or TRBD2 (5 bases each). The CDR3 totals 15 residues. Trimming left V 0 bases short and J 2 bases short, with 14 bases between. Germline V gene data show CDR1 as DFQATT and CDR2 as SNEGSKA (reference sequence). The CDR3 loop is CSARDPRQGAYEQYF. The DNA of the CDR3 is TGCAGTGCTAGAGATCCTAGGCAGGGAGCCTACGAGCAGTACTTC.

The table lists this clonotype with a few counts. The chain couples TRBV12-3 or TRBV12-4 to TRBJ1-5; 9 bases line up with TRBD1. The CDR3 length is 17 residues. With 6 bases clipped from V and 4 bases from J, the junction kept 13 bases outside the gene matches. The CDR3, as DNA: TGTGCCAGCAGACATAACAGGGGGCAGAATCAGAATCAGCCCCAGCATTTT. Amino acid sequence: CASRHNRGQNQNQPQHF.

This clonotype showed up many times. This chain joins TRBV12-3 or TRBV12-4 and TRBJ1-4; D is uncertain. The CDR3 is 11 amino acids. With 2 bases removed from V and 8 bases from J, the gap between germline ends came to 3 bases. The CDR3 sequence is CASSLREKLFF. CDR3 nucleotide sequence: TGTGCCAGCAGTTTACGGGAAAAACTGTTTTTT.

This clonotype was counted between two and nine times. The J gene is TRBJ2-1, the V gene TRBV5-5; TRBD1 matches 9 bases. Germline trimming cut 9 bases from V and 8 bases from J; bases unmatched to any gene: 6. Germline-derived CDR1 and CDR2 are SGHKS and YYEKEE (reference sequence). The CDR3 contains 12 residues. In DNA, the CDR3 is TGTGCCACCGGGACAGGGATCCATGAGCAGTTCTTC. Translating gives CATGTGIHEQFF.

This clonotype occurred a few times. This rearrangement joins TRBV29-1 to TRBJ1-4; 11 bases are shared with TRBD1. The germline V gene has CDR1 SQVTM and CDR2 ANQGSEA. This CDR3 contains 13 residues. J lost 8 bases, V lost 7 bases, and 6 bases had no gene match. The CDR3 reads CSGRTGGVEKLFF. In nucleotides, the CDR3 is TGCAGCGGGAGGACAGGGGGCGTCGAAAAACTGTTTTTT.

This clonotype was seen repeatedly, ten times or more. V usage is TRBV7-8 and J usage is TRBJ1-5; no clear D. The V gene's germline CDR1 is SGHVS and CDR2 FQNEAQ. The CDR3 is made up of 13 amino acids. Trimming left V 5 bases short and J 6 bases short, with 11 bases between. CDR3 sequence: CASSPVLGQPQHF. DNA of the CDR3: TGTGCCAGCAGCCCGGTCCTAGGTCAGCCCCAGCATTTT.

The chain carries TRBV4-3 and TRBJ2-7, with TRBD2 as a possible D gene (5 bases). Germline-derived CDR1 and CDR2 are LGHNA and YSLEER. V lost 1 base and J lost 3, with 13 bases in between. The CDR3 has 15 amino acids. The CDR3 sequence: CASSQAQDSYYEQYF. CDR3 DNA sequence: TGCGCCAGCAGCCAAGCTCAGGACTCATACTACGAGCAGTACTTC.

The table lists this clonotype with a few counts. The chain employs TRBV6-5 and TRBJ2-7; no clear D gene. Germline-derived CDR1 and CDR2 are MNHEY and SVGAGI. V gave up 9 bases and J gave up 2 bases, with 14 bases separating them. The CDR3 has 13 residues. CDR3 loop: CASQVPGTYEQYF. The CDR3 DNA reads as TGTGCCAGTCAGGTACCAGGTACCTACGAGCAGTACTTC.